This T cell receptor (beta chain) was profiled in a study of hypomethylating agent response in myelodysplastic syndrome. Whole-study context: Patients with neither complete response nor hematologic improvement were classed non-responders.

Germline CDR1 is LGHNA and CDR2 is YNFKEQ. This CDR3 has 15 residues. V lost 3 bases to trimming and J lost 0 bases, with 12 bases between them. Sequenced by immunoSEQ multiplex PCR; TCRdb stores in-frame clones only, minus some. Here the sample spans 4,700 or so clones, roughly 77% being singletons. The genes are TRBV4-2 and TRBJ2-7; D may match TRBD1 or TRBD2 (5 bases each). This clonotype was obtained from a human donor with myelodysplastic syndrome. Sequencing was performed on bone marrow, taken before or after starting hypomethylating agent treatment for myelodysplastic syndrome (not recorded which). This chain's CDR3 is CASSQDPGSSYEQYF. CDR3 nucleotide sequence: TGTGCCAGCAGCCAGGACCCAGGGAGCTCCTACGAGCAGTACTTC.